The 23 T cell receptor beta chains below come from one sample, sequenced in a study of identical twins. TCRdb called the 5' RACE reads again in MiXCR, with one record for every CDR3 protein. Of 520,000 or so distinct CDR3 sequences in the sample, 22% were seen once. The same data also contributed to another study, on T cells expressing NK-cell markers.

The sample consisted of CD4+ T cells sorted from blood. Receptors were obtained from a woman aged 18 to 35 in good health.

This clonotype has at least ten counts. The chain uses TRBV5-1 and TRBJ2-6; D is unresolved. V dropped 4 bases and J dropped 4 bases, with 6 bases sitting between them. The germline gives CDR1 SGHRS, CDR2 YFSETQ. The CDR3 runs to 13 residues. The CDR3 bases are TGCGCCAGCAGCCCCGAAGGGGCCAACGTCCTGACTTTC. It codes for CASSPEGANVLTF.

This chain joins TRBV10-2 and TRBJ2-1; 9 bases match TRBD2. Looked up from germline, CDR1 is WSHSY and CDR2 is SAAADI. CDR3 length equals 15 residues. V shed 6 bases, J shed 1 base, and the junction held 4 bases outside the gene matches. The CDR3 region has the DNA TGCGCCAGCAGGTTTAGCGGGAGTTCCTACAATGAGCAGTTCTTC. As protein: CASRFSGSSYNEQFF.

The rearrangement joins TRBV7-2 to TRBJ2-5; 7 nucleotides line up with TRBD1. Germline V lookup: CDR1 SGHTA, CDR2 FQGNSA. The CDR3 runs 13 residues. The trim removed 3 bases at V and 5 bases at J, leaving 3 bases unmatched. CDR3 nucleotide sequence: TGTGCCAGCAGCTTTCAACAGGGGGAGACCCAGTACTTC. Translating gives CASSFQQGETQYF.

This clonotype was picked up a small number of times. The chain couples TRBV5-6 to TRBJ2-5; D is uncertain. Germline CDR1 is SGHDT and CDR2 is YYEEEE. The V end lost 1 base, the J end lost 7 bases, and 11 bases lay between the germline ends. The CDR3 is 13 amino acids. The CDR3 here is CASSLLRRGTQYF. CDR3 sequence (DNA): TGTGCCAGCAGCTTGCTCCGGAGAGGGACCCAGTACTTC.

V is TRBV5-1 and J is TRBJ2-3, with unresolved D. There are 15 residues in the CDR3. Trimming took 0 bases from V and 0 from J, leaving 8 bases between them. Germline values: CDR1 SGHRS, CDR2 YFSETQ. CDR3 sequence reads: CASSLGTPSTDTQYF. The CDR3, as DNA: TGCGCCAGCAGCTTGGGGACCCCTAGCACAGATACGCAGTATTTT.

This clonotype has more than one count but fewer than ten. V is TRBV20-1 and J is TRBJ2-1; 13 bases map to TRBD2. V shed 0 bases, J shed 6 bases, and the junction held 14 bases outside the gene matches. From germline, CDR1 is DFQATT and CDR2 SNEGSKA (reference sequence). The CDR3 sequence is 19 residues long. The DNA for the CDR3 is TGCAGTGCTAGAGATCTAACTAGCGGGGGGGCCTTTTCCAGCAATGAGCAGTTCTTC. Translation gives CSARDLTSGGAFSSNEQFF.

V and J are TRBV9 and TRBJ2-5; 9 positions match TRBD2. The germline V gene encodes CDR1 SGDLS and CDR2 YYNGEE. This CDR3 is built from 14 residues. After removal of 4 bases from V and 5 bases from J, the junction contained 6 bases not matched to a gene. The CDR3 region has the DNA TGTGCCAGCAGCCAAAGCGGGAGGAGGGAGACCCAGTACTTC. Its translation is CASSQSGRRETQYF. The complete variable domain, with remaining parts taken from reference TRBV9 and TRBJ2-5, reads DSGVTQTPKHLITATGQRVTLRCSPRSGDLSVYWYQQSLDQGLQFLIQYYNGEERAKGNILERFSAQQFPDLHSELNLSSLELGDSALYFCASSQSGRRETQYFGPGTRLLVL.

The CDR3 region has the DNA TGTGCCAGCAGTTTTAACACCGGACGGGCCAACACTGAAGCTTTCTTT. It yields the protein CASSFNTGRANTEAFF. This chain links TRBV12-3 or TRBV12-4 with TRBJ1-1; no clear D. V shed 3 bases and J shed 2 bases, with 16 bases lying between them. The CDR3 covers 16 residues.

The rearrangement uses TRBV27 and TRBJ2-1; the match to TRBD1 covers 9 bases. Per the germline V gene, CDR1 is MNHEY and CDR2 is SMNVEV (reference sequence). The CDR3 spans 15 residues. After removal of 5 bases from V and 9 bases from J, the junction contained 11 bases not matched to a gene. The CDR3 coding sequence is TGTGCCAGCAGTGGGTACAGGGGGCCTATTGGTGAGCAGTTCTTC. Amino acids: CASSGYRGPIGEQFF.

The CDR3 DNA follows: TGTGCCATTTTTTCCGTAGGACAGGGAGTCACTGAAGCTTTCTTT. Translated: CAIFSVGQGVTEAFF. The chain recombines TRBV10-3 with TRBJ1-1; 8 bases are shared with TRBD1. CDR3 size: 15 residues. V lost 9 bases and J lost 4; bases outside the gene matches: 13. Per germline, CDR1 ENHRY and CDR2 SYGVKD.

This clonotype was seen ten or more times. The CDR3 coding sequence is TGTGCCAGCAGTTTAGGAACTCCCGATACGCAGTATTTT. Its protein product is CASSLGTPDTQYF. V gene TRBV12-3 or TRBV12-4 combines with J gene TRBJ2-3; no firm D call. The ends were cut back, 1 base at V and 6 bases at J, with 8 bases in the middle. The CDR3 consists of 13 residues.

This chain links TRBV20-1 with TRBJ2-7; 11 nucleotides line up with TRBD2. The V segment lost 6 bases and the J segment 4 bases; nucleotides outside the gene matches: 5. Germline lookup yields CDR1 DFQATT and CDR2 SNEGSKA (reference sequence). The CDR3 is 13 residues long. The CDR3 DNA is TGCAGTGCCTCACTAGCGGGGGAGTACGAGCAGTACTTC. Residues: CSASLAGEYEQYF.

The chain has TRBV20-1 and TRBJ2-2, with D perhaps TRBD1 or TRBD2 (5 bases each). The V end lost 2 bases, the J end lost 4 bases, and 11 bases lay between the germline ends. The CDR3 runs to 14 residues. Germline V lookup: CDR1 DFQATT, CDR2 SNEGSKA (reference sequence). As DNA, the CDR3 is TGCAGTGCTAGACCACCGGGGACCACCGGGGAGCTGTTTTTT. Its protein is CSARPPGTTGELFF.

The gene calls are TRBV9 and TRBJ2-2, with D perhaps matching TRBD2 (7 bases). Trimming cost V 3 bases and J 1 base, with 10 bases left between them. Germline V CDR1 and CDR2: SGDLS, YYNGEE. This CDR3 has 15 amino acids. The CDR3 sequence: CASSEGGRNTGELFF. The CDR3 nucleotides read TGTGCCAGCAGCGAGGGGGGGAGGAACACCGGGGAGCTGTTTTTT.

This chain connects TRBV5-1 to TRBJ2-5; 10 bases are shared with TRBD2. V lost 1 base to trimming and J lost 4 bases; unmatched junction nucleotides: 4. The CDR3 has 15 residues. In germline, CDR1 is SGHRS, CDR2 YFSETQ. The DNA of the CDR3 is TGCGCCAGCAGCTTGTTTAGCGGGGGGTTAGAGACCCAGTACTTC. It yields the protein CASSLFSGGLETQYF.

The chain combines TRBV4-1 with TRBJ1-3, with D hard to call. The CDR3 extends over 15 amino acids. Trimming shortened V by 1 base and J by 2 bases, and 9 bases separated the two germline ends. Looked up from germline, CDR1 is MGHRA and CDR2 is YSYEKL. The CDR3 protein is CASSQVPGAGNTIYF. DNA of the CDR3: TGCGCCAGCAGCCAAGTCCCCGGGGCTGGAAACACCATATATTTT.

A few counts support this clonotype. The chain couples TRBV7-8 to TRBJ2-7, with a tentative D call TRBD1 (6 bases). There are 15 residues in the CDR3. Germline lookup yields CDR1 SGHVS and CDR2 FQNEAQ. Trimming removed 4 bases from V and 2 bases from J, with 15 bases in between. This CDR3 reads CASSWTPRGPYEQYF. CDR3 DNA: TGTGCCAGCAGCTGGACCCCCAGGGGTCCCTACGAGCAGTACTTC.

The rearrangement links TRBV6-5 to TRBJ1-6; D is unclear. This CDR3 has 16 amino acids. V lost 4 bases and J 1 base, leaving 11 bases between the germline ends. The germline CDR1 and CDR2 sequences are MNHEY and SVGAGI. CDR3 protein: CASSSSSPSYNSPLHF. The CDR3 DNA reads as TGTGCCAGCAGTTCCTCTTCACCGTCCTATAATTCACCCCTCCACTTT.

There are a few counts of this clonotype. The chain employs TRBV12-3 or TRBV12-4 and TRBJ1-4; D ambiguous. Trimming removed 3 bases at V and 3 bases at J, with 5 bases between. This CDR3 spans 13 amino acids. CDR3 residues: CASSFRSNEKLFF. CDR3 DNA: TGTGCCAGCAGTTTCCGGTCTAATGAAAAACTGTTTTTT.

The table lists this clonotype with a few counts. V and J are TRBV20-1 and TRBJ2-7; D not resolved. Germline lookup yields CDR1 DFQATT and CDR2 SNEGSKA (reference sequence). The length of the CDR3 is 12 residues. The V end was cut by 5 bases, the J end by 3 bases, with 11 bases between. This CDR3 reads CSAASAIYEQYF. Here the CDR3 DNA reads TGCAGTGCTGCGAGTGCTATCTACGAGCAGTACTTC.

A word on this clonotype: A read error is possible here, since a much larger clone lies one base away. This chain uses TRBV12-3 or TRBV12-4 with TRBJ1-2, with a tentative D call TRBD1 (5 bases). This CDR3 has 11 residues. V dropped 6 bases and J dropped 6 bases, with 8 bases sitting between them. CDR3 in amino acids: CASSPGHGYTF. In nucleotides, the CDR3 is TGTGCCAGCAGCCCAGGGCATGGCTACACCTTC.

The V and J genes are TRBV6-1 and TRBJ2-1; 12 bases line up with TRBD2. This CDR3 contains 14 residues. Germline V gives CDR1 MNHNS, CDR2 SASEGT. J lost 12 bases, V lost 6 bases, and 9 bases had no gene match. DNA of the CDR3: TGTGCCAGCAGCCCTAGCGGGAGGGCCGTTCGGCAGTTCTTC. Protein: CASSPSGRAVRQFF.

In regard to this clonotype: The junction departs from the called germline gene at one end, perhaps through a read error. CDR3 nucleotide sequence: TGTGCCACCAGCAGAGATGGGGACCCACCCCACTTC. Protein product: CATSRDGDPPHF. This chain joins TRBV15 and TRBJ2-1; D possibly matches TRBD1 or TRBD2 (5 bases each). The V gene's germline CDR1 is LNHNV and CDR2 YYDKDF (reference sequence). The CDR3 runs to 12 residues.